This TCR beta chain came from a study of control samples from healthy donors and cancer patients. Measured with immunoSEQ multiplex PCR; TCRdb has only the in-frame clones, and not every one. The data contain roughly 80,000 clones, more than 70% of them singletons. The CDR3 length is 15 residues. V shed 3 bases and J shed 4 bases, with 13 bases lying between them. Per germline, CDR1 SGHDN and CDR2 FVKESK. This receptor was taken from a woman between 45 and 65 years old in good health. Material for sequencing was blood. This chain uses TRBV14 with TRBJ2-4; D is tentatively TRBD1 or TRBD2 (5 bases each). The CDR3: CASSHGTRTKNIQYF. The CDR3 DNA reads TGTGCCAGCAGCCACGGGACGAGGACTAAAAACATTCAGTACTTC.